The 20 T cell receptor beta chains reported below all come from one sample, sequenced in a study of memory CD4+ T cells and cytomegalovirus serostatus. Clones were read by immunoSEQ multiplex PCR, and TCRdb kept only the in-frame ones, dropping some. The table records some 67,000 clones, 76% of them present only once. Single viable CD3+CD4+CD8-CD45RO+ cells were sorted as the memory CD4+ T cells. Sequences were obtained from memory CD4+ T cells from blood. The receptors stem from an adult in good health and CMV-seropositive.

The rearrangement links TRBV5-1 to TRBJ2-7; 7 bases agree with TRBD2. The trim removed 0 bases at V and 6 bases at J, leaving 6 bases unmatched. CDR3 length: 14 residues. CDR1 and CDR2 from the germline V gene are SGHRS and YFSETQ. This CDR3 is CASSLVREGSEQYF. The CDR3 DNA reads TGCGCCAGCAGCTTGGTCAGGGAGGGGTCCGAGCAGTACTTC.

This clone has only one observation. The V call is TRBV18, the J call TRBJ1-3, with 8 bases aligning to TRBD1. Germline V CDR1 and CDR2: KGHSH, LQKENI. This CDR3 comprises 19 residues. J was trimmed by 2 bases and V by 2 bases; bases with no gene match: 14. This CDR3 is CASSPSGQVPTGTGNTIYF. The CDR3, as DNA: TGTGCCAGCTCACCATCGGGACAGGTACCAACCGGGACTGGAAACACCATATATTTT.

This clone was recorded a few times. This chain connects TRBV12-5 to TRBJ1-1, with D possibly matching TRBD1 (5 bases). The germline V gene has CDR1 LGHNT and CDR2 FRNRAP. This CDR3 contains 18 residues. Trimming stripped 0 bases from V and 5 bases from J, with 22 bases between. Written as DNA, the CDR3 is TGTGCTAGTGGTTTGGTGCTGTTCGGCCAGGGAAGGAGAACTGAAGCTTTCTTT. Its protein product is CASGLVLFGQGRRTEAFF.

The V gene is TRBV5-1, the J gene TRBJ1-1, with a tentative D call TRBD1 (5 bases). The ends were cut back, 2 bases at V and 4 bases at J, with 15 bases in the middle. Germline V gene data show CDR1 as SGHRS and CDR2 as YFSETQ. This CDR3 is 15 amino acids long. In DNA, the CDR3 is TGCGCCAGCAGCTTAGCGAGGGTGGGGACCACTGAAGCTTTCTTT. Translating gives CASSLARVGTTEAFF.

Remarks on this clone: This sample includes further DNA sequences coding for the same CDR3. This chain links TRBV12-5 with TRBJ2-3, with D possibly matching TRBD2 (6 bases). Trimming took off 1 base at V and 1 base at J, with 9 bases between the two ends. Germline V gene sequence: CDR1 LGHNT, CDR2 FRNRAP. This CDR3 contains 15 residues. CDR3 nucleotide sequence: TGTGCTAGTGGTTTGGGGGGCGGGGGCACAGATACGCAGTATTTT. Translated: CASGLGGGGTDTQYF.

J is TRBJ1-2 and V is TRBV5-6; weak D call: TRBD1 (6 bases). CDR3 length: 14 amino acids. V lost 4 bases and J lost 1, with 11 bases in between. The germline CDR1 and CDR2 sequences are SGHDT and YYEEEE. The CDR3 DNA follows: TGTGCCAGCAGCGCCCGGGGGCTTAACTATGGCTACACCTTC. It translates to CASSARGLNYGYTF. The full variable domain, with the rest looked up from reference TRBV5-6 and TRBJ1-2, is DAGVTQSPTHLIKTRGQQVTLRCSPKSGHDTVSWYQQALGQGPQFIFQYYEEEERQRGNFPDRFSGHQFPNYSSELNVNALLLGDSALYLCASSARGLNYGYTFGSGTRLTVV.

V gene TRBV25-1 combines with J gene TRBJ1-2; no clear D gene. CDR1 and CDR2 (germline): MGHDK, SYGVNS. The CDR3 length is 13 residues. Trimming removed 7 bases at V and 7 bases at J, with 16 bases between. The CDR3 is CASTPPAGSGYTF. Here the CDR3 DNA reads TGTGCCAGCACCCCGCCGGCGGGGAGTGGCTACACCTTC.

This chain uses TRBV18 with TRBJ2-2; D gene ambiguous. V gave up 5 bases and J gave up 1 base, with 8 bases separating them. Germline CDR1 is KGHSH and CDR2 is LQKENI. The CDR3 is 14 residues long. Here the CDR3 reads CASSDAGNTGELFF. The DNA of the CDR3 is TGTGCCAGCTCAGATGCAGGGAACACCGGGGAGCTGTTTTTT.

V and J are TRBV7-9 and TRBJ2-2, with D possibly being TRBD2 (5 bases). Germline CDR1 and CDR2: SEHNR and FQNEAQ (reference sequence). Trimming removed 4 bases at V and 1 base at J, with 7 bases between. The CDR3 contains 14 residues. The CDR3 is CASSSSGNTGELFF. The CDR3 nucleotides read TGTGCCAGCAGCTCAAGCGGGAACACCGGGGAGCTGTTTTTT.

The J gene is TRBJ2-1, the V gene TRBV9, with 9 bases that match TRBD2. V lost 2 bases and J lost 7; bases outside the gene matches: 7. This CDR3 spans 15 amino acids. Germline CDR1 is SGDLS and CDR2 is YYNGEE. CDR3 sequence reads: CASSVGRGGGNEQFF. The CDR3 DNA reads TGTGCCAGCAGCGTCGGGCGGGGGGGCGGAAATGAGCAGTTCTTC.

The chain has TRBV27 and TRBJ2-2; D remains unclear. Trimming stripped 8 bases from V and 4 bases from J, with 8 bases between. The CDR3 sequence is 12 residues long. Germline V gives CDR1 MNHEY, CDR2 SMNVEV (reference sequence). CDR3 residues: CASGLVTGELFF. CDR3 DNA: TGTGCCAGCGGCCTAGTCACCGGGGAGCTGTTTTTT.

J is TRBJ1-2 and V is TRBV5-1; TRBD1 matches 7 bases. This CDR3 has 15 residues. The V gene end was trimmed by 0 bases and the J gene end by 6 bases; junction bases not matched to a gene: 8. The V gene's germline CDR1 is SGHRS and CDR2 YFSETQ. The CDR3 protein is CASSLDRTGSHGYTF. The CDR3 coding sequence is TGCGCCAGCAGCTTGGACAGGACAGGATCCCATGGCTACACCTTC.

This clone was seen ten or more times. V and J are TRBV18 and TRBJ1-1; unclear D gene. The CDR3 contains 12 residues. CDR1 and CDR2 from the germline V gene are KGHSH and LQKENI. The ends were cut back, 5 bases at V and 1 base at J, with 5 bases in the middle. CDR3 residues: CASSKENTEAFF. The CDR3 coding sequence is TGTGCCAGCTCAAAGGAGAACACTGAAGCTTTCTTT. The variable domain in full, completed from reference TRBV18 and TRBJ1-1, reads NAGVMQNPRHLVRRRGQEARLRCSPMKGHSHVYWYRQLPEEGLKFMVYLQKENIIDESGMPKERFSAEFPKEGPSILRIQQVVRGDSAAYFCASSKENTEAFFGQGTRLTVV.

This clone was observed a single time. The chain links TRBV6-6 to TRBJ2-5; D perhaps matches TRBD2 (6 bases). With 6 bases removed from V and 2 bases from J, the gap between germline ends came to 19 bases. Germline V gene lookup returns CDR1 MNHNY and CDR2 SVGAGI (reference sequence). The CDR3 has 16 residues. The CDR3 DNA reads TGTGCCAGCAGAAACCCGGCCGGGGGTAAACAAGAGACCCAGTACTTC. Translated, it gives CASRNPAGGKQETQYF.

CDR3 nucleotide sequence: TGCGCCAGCAGCCAAGAAGGAGGACTGACTAACTATGGCTACACCTTC. The encoded protein is CASSQEGGLTNYGYTF. The rearrangement links TRBV4-1 to TRBJ1-2; D gene unclear. V was shortened by 0 bases and J by 0 bases, with 11 bases between the two germline ends. The CDR3 runs 16 residues. Germline CDR1 and CDR2: MGHRA and YSYEKL.

The chain is built from TRBV6-1 and TRBJ2-7; D call uncertain. Germline V gene lookup returns CDR1 MNHNS and CDR2 SASEGT. Trimming stripped 8 bases from V and 0 bases from J, with 17 bases between. The CDR3 sequence is 15 residues long. The CDR3 nucleotides are TGTGCCAGCTGGACCCGTCAGGTCAACTCCTACGAGCAGTACTTC. Encoded protein: CASWTRQVNSYEQYF.

The chain combines TRBV4-2 with TRBJ2-7; 9 bases map to TRBD2. V was pared by 1 base and J by 0 bases, with 10 bases of the junction left unmatched. The CDR3 extends over 18 amino acids. Germline V lookup: CDR1 LGHNA, CDR2 YNFKEQ. DNA for the CDR3: TGTGCCAGCAGCCAAGTTCCCCCAAGCGGGGGGATCTCCTACGAGCAGTACTTC. This sequence encodes CASSQVPPSGGISYEQYF.

The rearrangement links TRBV2 to TRBJ1-5; D ambiguous. The CDR3 is 13 amino acids. CDR1 and CDR2 (germline): SNHLY, FYNNEI. V lost 3 bases and J 4 bases, leaving 7 bases between the germline ends. The CDR3: CASSDRPNQPQHF. CDR3 DNA: TGTGCCAGCAGTGATCGGCCGAATCAGCCCCAGCATTTT.

This clone showed up many times. The chain recombines TRBV7-2 with TRBJ1-1; D unclear. Germline values: CDR1 SGHTA, CDR2 FQGNSA. The ends were cut back, 0 bases at V and 7 bases at J, with 9 bases in the middle. The CDR3 is 13 residues long. The CDR3 sequence: CASSLAWSGEAFF. The DNA of the CDR3 is TGTGCCAGCAGCTTAGCGTGGTCAGGTGAAGCTTTCTTT.

This clone has a single count. V usage is TRBV6-1 and J usage is TRBJ2-6, with D possibly TRBD2 on 5 matching bases. V was shortened by 2 bases and J by 0 bases, with 8 bases between the two germline ends. Looked up from germline, CDR1 is MNHNS and CDR2 is SASEGT. This CDR3 comprises 16 residues. This CDR3 is CASSEIGVSGANVLTF. CDR3 nucleotide sequence: TGTGCCAGCAGTGAAATCGGGGTCTCTGGGGCCAACGTCCTGACTTTC.